This T cell receptor (beta chain) was captured by sequencing in a study of monozygotic twins with inflammatory bowel disease. TCRdb re-called the 5' RACE reads; every CDR3 protein appears as one record, without DNA. This sample's table has 400,000 to 500,000 distinct CDR3 sequences. Whole-study findings and limits: Limited statistical power may explain no repertoire similarity difference between concordant and discordant twins. No single strong signal or clonotype associated with IBD was supported. Whereas healthy co-twins had higher TCRbeta diversity (inverse Simpson), IBD patients had lower diversity.

Germline-derived CDR1 and CDR2 are SGHVS and FQNEAQ. The CDR3 runs 12 residues. As to this clonotype: Its antigen is still unknown.

This receptor was taken from a human donor with ulcerative colitis or Crohn's disease, or a healthy co-twin of an affected twin (not recorded which). The rearrangement joins TRBV7-8 to TRBJ2-2. The specimen sequenced was blood. CDR3 residues: CASSSATGELFF.